The rows below give T cell receptor beta chains drawn from one sample of a study of tumor-infiltrating lymphocytes in primary liver carcinoma. TCRdb analysed the multiplex PCR reads with MiXCR anew, one entry per CDR3 protein. The sample lists tens of thousands of distinct CDR3 sequences, roughly 71% seen once, with roughly 28% in the top ten. The sequenced sample was tumor-adjacent normal liver tissue. These receptors originate from a man aged 40-55 years with primary liver carcinoma and hepatitis B virus infection. Each CDR3 is given with its conserved first and last residue. D genes are given only for firm matches. Some rows mark clone size as missing; the rest say once, few, many or name a class of expanded clone.

. | . | TRBJ1-6 | TRBV4-3 | TGCGCCAGCAGCCAAAATTGGAATTCACTCCTCCACTTT | CASSQNWNSLLHF
TRBD1 | . | TRBJ1-1 | TRBV13 | TGTACCAGCAGCGCCCAGGGCAGGGGGGAAACTGTAGCTTTCTTT | CTSSAQGRGETVAFF
. | medium-sized | TRBJ2-7 | TRBV11-2 | TGTGCCAGCAGTCCCGGGGGCTACGAGCAGTACTTC | CASSPGGYEQYF
TRBD2 | . | TRBJ2-1 | TRBV4-2 | TGTGCCACCAGCCAAGATATACGGGAGGGCCAAAATGAGCAGTCCTTC | CATSQDIREGQNEQSF
TRBD2 | . | TRBJ2-1 | TRBV7-3 | TGTGCCAGCAGCCCGGGGGGAACGGCGGCCCACAATGAGCAGTTCTTC | CASSPGGTAAHNEQFF
. | . | TRBJ1-4 | TRBV4-1 | TGCGCCAGCAGCCAAGAACGGACTGCCACAACTAATGAAGAACTGTTTTTT | CASSQERTATTNEELFF
. | . | TRBJ2-1 | TRBV11-2 | TGTGCCAGTAGCTTGGAGCTCCTAGTGGGAATGAATGAGCGGTTCTTC | CASSLELLVGMNERFF
. | . | TRBJ2-1 | TRBV29-1 | TGCAGCTCCACTGGGACGCAGGGCTCCTACAATGAGCAGTTCTTC | CSSTGTQGSYNEQFF
TRBD2 | many | TRBJ2-5 | TRBV11-2 | TGTGCCAGCAGCTACCGGCGGGAGGGCCGGGAGACCCAGTACTTC | CASSYRREGRETQYF
. | many | TRBJ2-5 | TRBV6-5 | TGTGCCAGCAGTTACGGAGGGATCCAAGAGACCCAGTACTTC | CASSYGGIQETQYF
. | . | TRBJ2-7 | TRBV7-2 | TGTGCCAGCAGCTTCAGGCGGGGCGAGCAGTACTTC | CASSFRRGEQYF
TRBD2 | . | TRBJ2-7 | TRBV29-1 | TGCTGCGTTGTGTGGACTAGCGGGAGGGCCTACGAGAGGTACTTC | CCVVWTSGRAYERYF
TRBD2 | many | TRBJ2-1 | TRBV10-2 | TGCGCCAGCAAGGAAATAGCGGGTTACAATGAGCAGTTCTTC | CASKEIAGYNEQFF
TRBD2 | medium-sized | TRBJ2-5 | TRBV7-9 | TGTGCCAGCAGCTCACCGGGGACTAGCGGAGGGTACCAAGAGACCCAGTACTTC | CASSSPGTSGGYQETQYF
. | . | TRBJ2-7 | TRBV10-1 | TGCGCCAGCAGTGAGTTCGGAGTTAGGAGGAACGAGCAGTACTTC | CASSEFGVRRNEQYF
TRBD1 | many | TRBJ1-5 | TRBV11-2 | TGTGCCAGCAGCTTAGCAGGGGGCGGCAATCAGCCCCAGCATTTT | CASSLAGGGNQPQHF
TRBD2 | . | TRBJ2-1 | TRBV15 | TGTGCCACCAGCAGCTCCGGACTAGCGGGACGTGAGCAGTTCTTC | CATSSSGLAGREQFF
. | . | TRBJ1-2 | TRBV4-2 | TGTGTCAGCAGCGCCCTTGATGGGAACTATGGCTACACTTTC | CVSSALDGNYGYTF
TRBD1 | few | TRBJ2-3 | TRBV28 | TGTGCCAGCAGTCAAGGACAGGAGTCACATACGCAGTATTTT | CASSQGQESHTQYF
. | . | TRBJ2-1 | TRBV6-1 | TGTGCCAACAGTGTAGCGCGATTAAATGAGCAGTTCTTC | CANSVARLNEQFF
. | . | TRBJ2-1 | TRBV7-8 | TGTGCCAGCAGCCCGCTTAGAGGCTCAGCGGTCCCCTACTATGAGCAGTTCTTC | CASSPLRGSAVPYYEQFF
. | many | TRBJ1-2 | TRBV6-5 | TGTGCCAGCAGCCAGGACAGCGCGAGCGGCTACACCTTC | CASSQDSASGYTF
. | . | TRBJ2-2 | TRBV14 | TGTCCCAGCAGCTTGACAGCGAACACCGGGGAGCTGTTTTTT | CPSSLTANTGELFF
TRBD2 | . | TRBJ2-1 | TRBV11-2 | TGTGCCAGCAGCCACCAGCGGGAGGGATTGGCTGAGCAGTTCTTC | CASSHQREGLAEQFF
. | . | TRBJ1-1 | TRBV5-4 | TGTGCCAGCACCGACTCCACGGTCCGGGGATTAGAAGCTTTCTTT | CASTDSTVRGLEAFF
TRBD2 | . | TRBJ2-1 | TRBV11-2 | TGTGCCAGCAGCCCAGCTAGCGGAGCCGGCCCGAGTTCCTACAGTGAGCAGTTCTTC | CASSPASGAGPSSYSEQFF
. | . | TRBJ1-1 | TRBV29-1 | TGCAGCGTTGCCGTGGGGCAAAGGAACACTGAAACTTTCTTT | CSVAVGQRNTETFF
. | . | TRBJ2-7 | TRBV29-1 | TGCAGCGTCGCAGACAACTCCTACGAGCAGTACTTC | CSVADNSYEQYF
. | . | TRBJ1-1 | TRBV29-1 | TGCAGCGGGGGGGCCCCATATGGGTGGGGGGTAAACACTGAAGCTTTCTTT | CSGGAPYGWGVNTEAFF